A single sample gave rise to the 27 T cell receptor beta chains below, sequenced in a study of T cell responses to AZD1222 COVID-19 vaccine. Using immunoSEQ multiplex PCR, the repertoire was profiled, and TCRdb retains in-frame clones only, with some absent. Of some 54,000 clones detected, nearly 90% appear once; the ten largest clones hold roughly 4%. This specimen was peripheral blood, taken on day 0 of AZD1222 vaccination. These receptors originate from an adult in good health.

V is TRBV5-1 and J is TRBJ2-3; no definite D call. Germline loops: CDR1 SGHRS, CDR2 YFSETQ. This CDR3 spans 15 amino acids. Trimming stripped 0 bases from V and 3 bases from J, with 11 bases between. The CDR3 sequence: CASSLDGERTDTQYF. In nucleotides, the CDR3 is TGCGCCAGCAGCTTGGATGGTGAGAGGACAGATACGCAGTATTTT.

The V gene is TRBV7-2, the J gene TRBJ2-5; 10 positions agree with TRBD1. The CDR3 covers 14 residues. J was trimmed by 5 bases and V by 6 bases; bases with no gene match: 6. Germline V gene data show CDR1 as SGHTA and CDR2 as FQGNSA. CDR3 nucleotides: TGTGCCAGCAGTAGACAGGGGGCGCCGGAGACCCAGTACTTC. Protein: CASSRQGAPETQYF.

The chain employs TRBV7-9 and TRBJ2-1; TRBD1 matches at 12 bases. Per the germline V gene, CDR1 is SEHNR and CDR2 is FQNEAQ (reference sequence). The CDR3 covers 15 residues. Unmatched junction bases numbered 6, after V lost 5 bases and J lost 7 bases. The CDR3 bases are TGTGCCAGCAGCCACCGGGACAGGGGGCCAAATGAGCAGTTCTTC. Translated: CASSHRDRGPNEQFF.

The chain combines TRBV19 with TRBJ1-5; 8 nucleotides align to TRBD1. The CDR3 runs 14 residues. The germline V gene encodes CDR1 LNHDA and CDR2 SQIVND (reference sequence). V lost 10 bases to trimming and J lost 3 bases; unmatched junction nucleotides: 8. The CDR3 DNA is TGTGCCACTTCGAGGGGACAGGCCAATCAGCCCCAGCATTTT. Protein sequence: CATSRGQANQPQHF.

The chain joins TRBV5-1 to TRBJ1-6, with a tentative D call TRBD1 (5 bases). The CDR3 length is 16 residues. From germline, CDR1 is SGHRS and CDR2 YFSETQ. The V end was cut by 0 bases, the J end by 4 bases, with 11 bases between. In DNA form, the CDR3 reads TGCGCCAGCAGCTTGGGACAGACTATTTATAATTCACCCCTCCACTTT. It yields the protein CASSLGQTIYNSPLHF.

Here the CDR3 reads CASSIRTLGKLFF. CDR3 DNA sequence: TGTGCCAGTAGTATCCGGACACTAGGAAAACTGTTTTTT. The chain couples TRBV19 to TRBJ1-4; D possibly corresponds to TRBD1 (5 bases). The CDR3 is made up of 13 amino acids. Germline V gene sequence: CDR1 LNHDA, CDR2 SQIVND (reference sequence). V dropped 3 bases and J dropped 10 bases, with 12 bases sitting between them. Variable domain in full (rest from reference TRBV19 and TRBJ1-4): DGGITQSPKYLFRKEGQNVTLSCEQNLNHDAMYWYRQDPGQGLRLIYYSQIVNDFQKGDIAEGYSVSREKKESFPLTVTSAQKNPTAFYLCASSIRTLGKLFFGSGTQLSVL.

This rearrangement joins TRBV6-5 to TRBJ1-2; 11 bases align to TRBD1. The ends lost 6 bases at V and 3 bases at J; junction bases unmatched: 6. Germline-derived CDR1 and CDR2 are MNHEY and SVGAGI. The CDR3 has 15 residues. The CDR3 DNA reads as TGTGCCAGCAGGTCCGGGACAGGGGGTGACTATGGCTACACCTTC. Amino acids: CASRSGTGGDYGYTF.

Written as DNA, the CDR3 is TGCGCCAGCAGCCAAGATCCGGGTAGGGTCGGGGAGCTGTTTTTT. As protein: CASSQDPGRVGELFF. The V call is TRBV4-3, the J call TRBJ2-2; D unclear. Germline assignment: CDR1 LGHNA and CDR2 YSLEER. The CDR3 contains 15 residues. Trimming cost V 0 bases and J 7 bases, with 12 bases left between them.

This CDR3 reads CASTPGGGTYGYTF. The CDR3 coding sequence is TGTGCCAGCACCCCCGGAGGGGGAACGTATGGCTACACCTTC. The V and J genes are TRBV5-4 and TRBJ1-2; D is perhaps TRBD1 (6 bases). The CDR3 covers 14 residues. V lost 6 bases, J lost 5 bases, and 17 bases lay in between. The germline V gene encodes CDR1 SGHNT and CDR2 YYREEE (reference sequence).

This clone was seen a handful of times. The gene calls are TRBV12-2 and TRBJ1-2. TRBV12-2 is an annotated pseudogene. This CDR3 is built from 15 residues. The CDR3: CASRVAPKGFRGYTF. CDR3 nucleotides: TGTGCAAGTCGCGTAGCCCCCAAGGGTTTTAGAGGCTACACCTTC.

The chain uses TRBV28 and TRBJ2-7, with D possibly being TRBD1 or TRBD2 (5 bases each). Germline loops: CDR1 MDHEN, CDR2 SYDVKM. The CDR3 extends over 12 amino acids. Between the trimmed V and J ends, which lost 6 bases and 1 base, there was a span of 7 bases. The CDR3 reads CASSRESYEQYF. CDR3 bases: TGTGCCAGCAGCAGGGAGTCCTACGAGCAGTACTTC.

This clone was counted a few times. V and J are TRBV7-9 and TRBJ2-7; TRBD1 is a possible D gene (7 bases). Per germline, CDR1 SEHNR and CDR2 FQNEAQ (reference sequence). Trimming left V 5 bases short and J 2 bases short, with 13 bases between. There are 14 residues in the CDR3. In DNA form, the CDR3 reads TGTGCCAGCAGCCCGGGGGACAGACCCTACGAGCAGTACTTC. Its translation is CASSPGDRPYEQYF.

The V and J genes are TRBV7-3 and TRBJ2-7, with TRBD2 identical over 13 bases. V trimming: 5 bases; J trimming: 0 bases; junction bases outside the gene matches: 7. The CDR3 totals 17 residues. CDR1 and CDR2 from the germline V gene are SGHTA and FQGTGA. As DNA, the CDR3 is TGTGCCAGCAGCCCCGGACTAGCGGGGGAGAACTCCTACGAGCAGTACTTC. Translated, it gives CASSPGLAGENSYEQYF.

DNA of the CDR3: TGTGCCAGCAGCTTAGCAGGGGCCAATTCACCCCTCCACTTT. Encoded protein: CASSLAGANSPLHF. The chain carries TRBV7-9 and TRBJ1-6, with D perhaps matching TRBD1 (5 bases). The germline CDR1 and CDR2 sequences are SEHNR and FQNEAQ (reference sequence). This CDR3 contains 14 residues. Trimming shortened V by 0 bases and J by 7 bases, and 7 bases separated the two germline ends.

The CDR3 sequence: CASSYLTAEAFF. The CDR3 nucleotides are TGTGCCAGTAGTTATCTAACTGCTGAAGCTTTCTTT. V usage is TRBV19 and J usage is TRBJ1-1; D gene ambiguous. The germline V gene encodes CDR1 LNHDA and CDR2 SQIVND (reference sequence). The ends were cut back, 5 bases at V and 6 bases at J, with 10 bases in the middle. This CDR3 contains 12 residues.

The gene calls are TRBV11-3 and TRBJ1-1, with no clear D. Germline V CDR1 and CDR2: SGHNT, YENEEA. V was shortened by 3 bases and J by 1 base, with 6 bases between the two germline ends. This CDR3 is 13 amino acids long. The DNA for the CDR3 is TGTGCCAGCAGCTTTCAGCCGAACACTGAAGCTTTCTTT. It yields the protein CASSFQPNTEAFF.

The rearrangement joins TRBV12-5 to TRBJ2-2; D perhaps matches TRBD1 (7 bases). V lost 3 bases and J 5 bases, leaving 13 bases between the germline ends. This CDR3 is built from 15 residues. Germline CDR1 LGHNT, CDR2 FRNRAP. This chain's CDR3 is CASGFISGGTGELFF. The CDR3, as DNA: TGTGCTAGTGGTTTCATTTCAGGGGGGACCGGGGAGCTGTTTTTT.

The rearrangement joins TRBV9 to TRBJ1-6; D ambiguous. The CDR3 consists of 16 residues. V was clipped by 4 bases and J by 0 bases, with 11 bases between them. Germline CDR1 is SGDLS and CDR2 is YYNGEE. Written as DNA, the CDR3 is TGTGCCAGCAGCCTTTTACAGAGCTCCTATAATTCACCCCTCCACTTT. Protein product: CASSLLQSSYNSPLHF.

The V gene is TRBV3-1 (or the pseudogene TRBV3-2), the J gene TRBJ2-2, with D possibly TRBD1 on 6 matching bases. In germline, CDR1 is LGHDT, CDR2 YNNKEL (reference sequence). The V gene lost 4 bases and the J gene lost 9 bases, with 15 bases spanning the gap. There are 14 residues in the CDR3. CDR3 protein: CASSPDSGDRELFF. In DNA form, the CDR3 reads TGTGCCAGCAGCCCGGATTCAGGGGACCGGGAGCTGTTTTTT.

The V call is TRBV7-9, the J call TRBJ1-4; possible D gene TRBD1, 6 bases. The CDR3 runs 15 residues. Germline-derived CDR1 and CDR2 are SEHNR and FQNEAQ (reference sequence). V was pared by 5 bases and J by 5 bases, with 15 bases between. DNA for the CDR3: TGTGCCAGCAGCACACTAGGGGGAGGGAATGAAAAACTGTTTTTT. It translates to CASSTLGGGNEKLFF.

The genes are TRBV6-5 and TRBJ2-1; 8 nucleotides line up with TRBD1. Germline values: CDR1 MNHEY, CDR2 SVGAGI. The CDR3 extends over 15 amino acids. The ends lost 0 bases at V and 6 bases at J; junction bases unmatched: 4. The CDR3 here is CASSYSDRGGNEQFF. The DNA for the CDR3 is TGTGCCAGCAGTTACTCTGACAGGGGTGGCAATGAGCAGTTCTTC.

The chain has TRBV7-8 and TRBJ1-1, with TRBD1 matching over 7 bases. Germline CDR1 and CDR2: SGHVS and FQNEAQ. The CDR3 is 14 residues long. Trimming removed 4 bases from V and 4 bases from J; junction bases left unmatched: 6. In nucleotides, the CDR3 is TGTGCCAGCAGCTCCCGGACAGGCCCCACTGAAGCTTTCTTT. It specifies CASSSRTGPTEAFF.

The J gene is TRBJ2-1, the V gene TRBV12-5; the match to TRBD2 covers 13 bases. CDR1 and CDR2 (germline): LGHNT, FRNRAP. This CDR3 has 21 amino acids. V shed 6 bases, J shed 8 bases, and the junction held 25 bases outside the gene matches. CDR3 residues: CASGMGQSGTSGASFLDEQFF. In DNA, the CDR3 is TGTGCTAGTGGCATGGGACAGTCCGGGACTAGCGGGGCCAGCTTTTTGGATGAGCAGTTCTTC.

J is TRBJ1-5 and V is TRBV10-1, with unresolved D. Germline values: CDR1 WNHNN, CDR2 SYGVQD (reference sequence). V lost 3 bases, J lost 4 bases, and 7 bases lay in between. This CDR3 contains 13 residues. This CDR3 reads CASSESRNQPQHF. CDR3 sequence (DNA): TGCGCCAGCAGTGAAAGTAGGAATCAGCCCCAGCATTTT.

V usage is TRBV3-1 (or the pseudogene TRBV3-2) and J usage is TRBJ1-1; no definite D call. V was pared by 4 bases and J by 4 bases, with 13 bases between. Per germline, CDR1 LGHDT and CDR2 YNNKEL (reference sequence). This CDR3 has 14 residues. DNA of the CDR3: TGTGCCAGCAGCCCAACGGGTTGGGGCACTGAAGCTTTCTTT. Translation: CASSPTGWGTEAFF.

This chain connects TRBV14 to TRBJ2-7; a weak D match, TRBD1 (5 bases). V lost 2 bases and J lost 3, with 8 bases in between. This CDR3 is 13 amino acids long. Germline V gives CDR1 SGHDN, CDR2 FVKESK. The CDR3 nucleotides are TGTGCCAGCAGCCAACCAGGGATCTACGAGCAGTACTTC. This translates into CASSQPGIYEQYF.

The V call is TRBV6-1, the J call TRBJ2-1; TRBD2 agrees at 12 bases. This CDR3 is 17 amino acids long. The germline V gene encodes CDR1 MNHNS and CDR2 SASEGT. The ends lost 0 bases at V and 2 bases at J; junction bases unmatched: 2. This CDR3 reads CASSEAASGGAYNEQFF. Here the CDR3 DNA reads TGTGCCAGCAGTGAAGCGGCTAGCGGGGGGGCCTACAATGAGCAGTTCTTC.